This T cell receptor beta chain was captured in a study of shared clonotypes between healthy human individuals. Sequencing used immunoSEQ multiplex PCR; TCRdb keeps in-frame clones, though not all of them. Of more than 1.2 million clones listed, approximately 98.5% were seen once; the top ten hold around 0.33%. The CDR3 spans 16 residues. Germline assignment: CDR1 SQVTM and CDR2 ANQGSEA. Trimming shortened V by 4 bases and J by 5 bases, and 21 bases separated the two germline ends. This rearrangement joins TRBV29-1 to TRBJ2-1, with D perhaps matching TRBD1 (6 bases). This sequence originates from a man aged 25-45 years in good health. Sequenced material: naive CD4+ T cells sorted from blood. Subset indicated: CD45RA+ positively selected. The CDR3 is CSVAGEVGTRNNEQFF. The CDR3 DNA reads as TGCAGCGTTGCCGGTGAAGTGGGGACAAGGAACAATGAGCAGTTCTTC.